This T cell receptor (beta chain) appears in the sequencing data of a study of blood T cells in healthy people across ages. Study-level results: Relative to aged donors, long-lived donors carried more naive CD4+ cells and displayed higher diversity.

For this clonotype: Antigen unknown.

Per-sample yields of isolated PBMCs were at least 6 million. Per individual sample, total RNA of at least 5.5 micrograms was extracted. V shed 8 bases and J shed 0 bases, with 8 bases lying between them. CDR3 length: 13 residues. Then a second PCR, running roughly 7 to 11 cycles, was carried out with a sample-barcoded 5' primer and a J-beta primer mix. At least 2.5 million CDR3-containing paired-end reads were obtained per sample. Each CDR3 protein gets one entry after TCRdb re-called the 5' RACE reads with MiXCR. The sample has 1.8 million or so distinct CDR3 sequences; about 39% are singletons. The sequenced sample consisted of blood. This chain joins TRBV12-3 or TRBV12-4 and TRBJ1-5, with a tentative D call TRBD1 (6 bases). The clonotype originates from a human donor in good health. This CDR3 reads CASAGVSNQPQHF. CDR3 bases: TGTGCCAGCGCAGGGGTTAGCAATCAGCCCCAGCATTTT.